Following are 10 T cell receptor beta chains from one sample sequenced in a study of technical replicates of blood from several donors (dated by TCRdb to about 2017). Receptors were amplified or captured by the immunoSEQ multiplex PCR assay. The immuneACCESS repertoire file appears here via TCRdb, limited to in-frame rearrangements. These files lack a portion of the clones; in checked studies, under half of the deficit traces to unresolved V genes, and the cause of the others is not known. Within this sample are 55,000 to 65,000 clones, with around 93% of them counted one time only. The top ten clones comprise approximately 4% of the sample. The source material was PBMCs. The source of these receptors is a human donor in good health. Some clones in this sample may be carry-over from other donors' samples.

The rearrangement uses TRBV6-6 and TRBJ2-7; 10 nucleotides align to TRBD2. The ends lost 6 bases at V and 3 bases at J; junction bases unmatched: 8. The germline CDR1 and CDR2 sequences are MNHNY and SVGAGI (reference sequence). The CDR3 totals 15 residues. CDR3 bases: TGTGCCAGCAGAAACCCCAGGACTAGCGGCTACGAGCAGTACTTC. Translated: CASRNPRTSGYEQYF.

This rearrangement joins TRBV4-2 to TRBJ2-5; 10 bases line up with TRBD1. CDR3 length equals 15 residues. Germline V gene sequence: CDR1 LGHNA, CDR2 YNFKEQ. The J segment lost 0 bases and the V segment lost 4 bases, leaving 2 bases of the junction unmatched. This CDR3 is CASSPGTGDQETQYF. For the CDR3, the DNA is TGTGCCAGCAGCCCAGGGACAGGGGACCAAGAGACCCAGTACTTC.

This sequence joins TRBV5-4 and TRBJ2-2; perhaps TRBD2 as D (6 bases). Germline V gene sequence: CDR1 SGHNT, CDR2 YYREEE (reference sequence). Trimming pared 4 bases from V and 6 bases from J, leaving 16 bases between. The CDR3 loop spans 15 amino acids. The CDR3 region is CASSPGLSVPGELFF. The CDR3 DNA sequence: TGTGCCAGCAGCCCGGGACTGTCCGTACCCGGGGAGCTGTTTTTT. Full variable domain (missing parts from reference TRBV5-4 and TRBJ2-2): ETGVTQSPTHLIKTRGQQVTLRCSSQSGHNTVSWYQQALGQGPQFIFQYYREEENGRGNFPPRFSGLQFPNYSSELNVNALELDDSALYLCASSPGLSVPGELFFGEGSRLTVL.

The chain carries TRBV6-5 and TRBJ2-2; unclear D gene. With 2 bases removed from V and 1 base from J, the gap between germline ends came to 5 bases. Germline loops: CDR1 MNHEY, CDR2 SVGAGI. The CDR3 covers 14 residues. The CDR3 protein is CASSYPWNTGELFF. The DNA for the CDR3 is TGTGCCAGCAGTTACCCATGGAACACCGGGGAGCTGTTTTTT.

The chain combines TRBV7-2 with TRBJ2-5, with TRBD2 identical over 7 bases. After removal of 5 bases from V and 2 bases from J, the junction contained 8 bases not matched to a gene. This CDR3 has 15 residues. The germline CDR1 and CDR2 sequences are SGHTA and FQGNSA. CDR3 loop: CASSPRSGIQETQYF. For the CDR3, the DNA is TGTGCCAGCAGCCCCCGAAGCGGGATACAAGAGACCCAGTACTTC.

V usage is TRBV10-3 and J usage is TRBJ1-1, with a tentative D call TRBD1 (5 bases). Germline CDR1 and CDR2: ENHRY and SYGVKD. The CDR3 contains 13 residues. V was trimmed by 3 bases and J by 6 bases, leaving 11 bases between them. This chain's CDR3 is CAISDGRVAEAFF. The DNA of the CDR3 is TGTGCCATCAGTGACGGCAGGGTCGCTGAAGCTTTCTTT.

V and J are TRBV6-1 and TRBJ1-1; TRBD1 might be the D (5 bases). Germline-derived CDR1 and CDR2 are MNHNS and SASEGT. CDR3 size: 14 residues. V shed 6 bases and J shed 8 bases, with 19 bases lying between them. The CDR3 sequence: CASRTAGGSREAFF. The CDR3 DNA sequence: TGTGCCAGCAGGACAGCCGGGGGTAGTAGGGAAGCTTTCTTT.

V gene TRBV18 combines with J gene TRBJ2-7; D uncertain. V lost 1 base, J lost 4 bases, and 11 bases lay in between. The CDR3 has 14 amino acids. The germline gives CDR1 KGHSH, CDR2 LQKENI. The CDR3: CASSPLVSKYEQYF. The CDR3 DNA reads TGTGCCAGCTCACCACTTGTATCTAAATACGAGCAGTACTTC.

The chain joins TRBV5-1 to TRBJ1-6; D may be TRBD1 (6 bases). V dropped 5 bases and J dropped 8 bases, with 14 bases sitting between them. CDR3 length equals 14 residues. From germline, CDR1 is SGHRS and CDR2 YFSETQ. The CDR3: CASRSEDSYSPLHF. The CDR3 DNA follows: TGCGCCAGCAGGAGTGAGGACAGTTATTCACCCCTCCACTTT. Filled out from reference TRBV5-1 and TRBJ1-6, the complete variable domain reads KAGVTQTPRYLIKTRGQQVTLSCSPISGHRSVSWYQQTPGQGLQFLFEYFSETQRNKGNFPGRFSGRQFSNSRSEMNVSTLELGDSALYLCASRSEDSYSPLHFGNGTRLTVT.

This chain links TRBV2 with TRBJ2-6, with TRBD2 as a possible D gene (5 bases). V was cut by 5 bases and J by 6 bases, with 14 bases left in between. Per the germline V gene, CDR1 is SNHLY and CDR2 is FYNNEI. The length of the CDR3 is 15 residues. CDR3 in amino acids: CASSPTGSEANVLTF. The CDR3 bases are TGTGCCAGCAGTCCAACTGGGAGCGAGGCCAACGTCCTGACTTTC.